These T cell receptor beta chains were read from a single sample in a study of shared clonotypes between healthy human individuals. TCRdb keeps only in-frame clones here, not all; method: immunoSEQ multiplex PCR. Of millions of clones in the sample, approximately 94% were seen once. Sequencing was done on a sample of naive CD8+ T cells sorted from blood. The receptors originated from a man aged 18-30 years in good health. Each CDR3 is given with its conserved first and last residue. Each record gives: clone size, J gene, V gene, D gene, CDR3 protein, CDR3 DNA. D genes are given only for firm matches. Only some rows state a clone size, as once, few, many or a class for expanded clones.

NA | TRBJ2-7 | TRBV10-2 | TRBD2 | CASSEDRAGGNEQYF | TGCGCCAGCTCCGAAGATCGAGCGGGAGGCAACGAGCAGTACTTC
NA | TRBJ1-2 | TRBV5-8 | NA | CASSQYGYTF | TGTGCCAGCAGCCAGTATGGCTACACCTTC
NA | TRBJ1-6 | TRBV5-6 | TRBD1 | CASSWGTASPLHF | TGTGCCAGCAGCTGGGGGACAGCTTCACCCCTCCACTTT
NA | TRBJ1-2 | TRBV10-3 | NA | CAISEPISWGEYYGYTF | TGTGCCATCAGTGAGCCCATATCCTGGGGGGAATACTATGGCTACACCTTC
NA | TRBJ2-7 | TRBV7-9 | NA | CASSLGQLGYEQYF | TGTGCCAGCAGCTTGGGGCAGCTGGGCTACGAGCAGTACTTC
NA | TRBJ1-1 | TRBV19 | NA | CASSSRVEEVEAFF | TGTGCCAGTAGTTCCCGGGTTGAGGAAGTTGAAGCTTTCTTT
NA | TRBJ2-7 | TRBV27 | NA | CASSFYRGHEQYF | TGTGCCAGCAGCTTTTATCGGGGGCACGAGCAGTACTTC
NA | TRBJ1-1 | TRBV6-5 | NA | CASSYSMVNTEAFF | TGTGCCAGCAGTTACTCGATGGTGAACACTGAAGCTTTCTTT
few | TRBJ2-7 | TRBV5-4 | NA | CASSPGPIYEQYF | TGTGCCAGCAGCCCGGGACCGATCTACGAGCAGTACTTC
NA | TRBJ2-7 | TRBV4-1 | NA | CASSQERGSYEQYF | TGCGCCAGCAGCCAAGAGAGGGGCTCCTACGAGCAGTACTTC
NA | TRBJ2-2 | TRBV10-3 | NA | CAIRRNTGELFF | TGTGCCATCAGGAGGAACACCGGGGAGCTGTTTTTT
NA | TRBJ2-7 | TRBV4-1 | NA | CASSQGRSYEQYF | TGCGCCAGCAGCCAAGGGCGATCCTACGAGCAGTACTTC
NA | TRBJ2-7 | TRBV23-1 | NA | CASRPAPRDEQYF | TGCGCCAGCAGGCCGGCCCCACGGGACGAGCAGTACTTC